This T cell receptor (beta chain) is drawn from a study of vaccination and CD4 T cells after COVID-19. Treatment noted: roughly 10-day PBMC culture with coronavirus spike peptide pools or control peptides (ViraFEST assay). Germline V gene data show CDR1 as SEHNR and CDR2 as FQNEAQ (reference sequence). The length of the CDR3 is 15 residues. V was shortened by 4 bases and J by 0 bases, with 7 bases between the two germline ends. Sequenced with the Oncomine TCR Beta short-read assay was DNA taken from cultured CD4+ T cells. Genomic DNA was extracted from cultured CD4+ T cells. TCRdb itself ran the PCR reads through MiXCR, one entry per CDR3 protein. Here the sample spans under 6,000 distinct CDR3 sequences, around 40% being singletons. As for this clonotype: Its antigen is still unknown.

The origin of this receptor is a human donor who had recovered from COVID-19. Sequenced: CD4+ T cells from blood, cultured in vitro. The V call is TRBV7-9, the J call TRBJ2-6; D is unclear. CDR3 amino acids: CASSYPLSGANVLTF. In nucleotides, the CDR3 is TGTGCCAGCAGCTATCCCCTCTCTGGGGCCAACGTCCTGACTTTC. The full variable domain, its missing parts supplied by reference TRBV7-9 and TRBJ2-6, is DTGVSQNPRHKITKRGQNVTFRCDPISEHNRLYWYRQTLGQGPEFLTYFQNEAQLEKSRLLSDRFSAERPKGSFSTLEIQRTEQGDSAMYLCASSYPLSGANVLTFGAGSRLTVL.